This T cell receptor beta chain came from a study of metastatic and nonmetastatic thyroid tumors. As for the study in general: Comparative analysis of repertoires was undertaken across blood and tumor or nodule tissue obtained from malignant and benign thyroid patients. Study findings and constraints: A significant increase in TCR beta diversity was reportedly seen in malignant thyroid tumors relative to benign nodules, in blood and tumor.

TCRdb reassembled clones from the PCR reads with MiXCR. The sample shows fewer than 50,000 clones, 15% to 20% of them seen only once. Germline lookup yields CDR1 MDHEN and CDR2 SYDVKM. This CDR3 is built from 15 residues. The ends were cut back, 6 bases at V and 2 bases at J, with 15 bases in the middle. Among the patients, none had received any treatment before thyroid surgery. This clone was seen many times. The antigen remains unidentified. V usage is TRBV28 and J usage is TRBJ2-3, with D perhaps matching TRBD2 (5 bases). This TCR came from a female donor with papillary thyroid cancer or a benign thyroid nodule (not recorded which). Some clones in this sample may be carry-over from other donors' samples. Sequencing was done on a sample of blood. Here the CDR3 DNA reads TGTGCCAGCAGCCGACCTGAGGGAATCACAGATACGCAGTATTTT. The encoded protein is CASSRPEGITDTQYF.